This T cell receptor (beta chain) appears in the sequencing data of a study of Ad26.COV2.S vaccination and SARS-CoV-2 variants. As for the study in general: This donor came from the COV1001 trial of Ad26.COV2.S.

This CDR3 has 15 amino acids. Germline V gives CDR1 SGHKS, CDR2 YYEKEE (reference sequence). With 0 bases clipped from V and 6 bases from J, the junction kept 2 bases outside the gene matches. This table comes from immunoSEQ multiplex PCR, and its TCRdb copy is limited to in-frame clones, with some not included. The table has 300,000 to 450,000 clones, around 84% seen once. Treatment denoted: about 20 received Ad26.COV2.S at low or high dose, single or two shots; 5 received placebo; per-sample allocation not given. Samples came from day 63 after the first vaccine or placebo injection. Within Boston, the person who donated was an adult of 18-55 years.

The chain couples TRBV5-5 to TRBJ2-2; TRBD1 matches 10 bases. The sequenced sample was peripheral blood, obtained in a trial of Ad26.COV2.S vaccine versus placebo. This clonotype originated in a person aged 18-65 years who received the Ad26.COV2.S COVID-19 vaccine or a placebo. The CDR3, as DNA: TGTGCCAGCAGCTTGGTGGGACAGGGGCCCGGGGAGCTGTTTTTT. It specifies CASSLVGQGPGELFF. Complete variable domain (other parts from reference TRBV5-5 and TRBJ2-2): DAGVTQSPTHLIKTRGQQVTLRCSPISGHKSVSWYQQVLGQGPQFIFQYYEKEERGRGNFPDRFSARQFPNYSSELNVNALLLGDSALYLCASSLVGQGPGELFFGEGSRLTVL.